Sequencing of this TCR beta chain was carried out in a study of T cell changes during pregnancy in multiple sclerosis. TCRdb's copy holds only in-frame clones and misses some; the assay was immunoSEQ multiplex PCR. The sample lists about 54,000 clones; about 91% were seen once. The CDR3 sequence is 15 residues long. Looked up from germline, CDR1 is MDHEN and CDR2 is SYDVKM. V was cut by 1 base and J by 3 bases, with 12 bases left in between. The sequence derives from a female donor in good health, enrolled as a control in a pregnancy study. The sample here was peripheral blood, taken after pregnancy. V usage is TRBV28 and J usage is TRBJ1-2, with unresolved D. The CDR3 loop is CASSLYPRQDYGYTF. In DNA form, the CDR3 reads TGTGCCAGCAGTTTATATCCCCGGCAGGACTATGGCTACACCTTC.